The 7 T cell receptor beta chains listed next were all sequenced from one sample in a study of Ad26.COV2.S vaccination and SARS-CoV-2 variants (dated by TCRdb to about 2021). Per the publication, the treatment or condition label means: about 20 received Ad26.COV2.S at low or high dose, single or two shots; a few received placebo; per-sample allocation not given. Repertoires of vaccine and placebo recipients were sequenced from samples collected on day 63 after the first injection. Library method: the immunoSEQ multiplex PCR assay. TCRdb mirrors the immuneACCESS table, restricted to in-frame sequences. Some clones are absent from its copies; in checked studies, under half trace to an unresolved V gene, and the reason for the others is unknown. The sample contains roughly 380,000 clones, about 88% of them found a single time. The ten largest clones capture about 3.3% of the sample. The sequencing used peripheral blood, collected in a trial of Ad26.COV2.S vaccine versus placebo. These receptors came from a person between 18 and 59 years old who received the Ad26.COV2.S COVID-19 vaccine or a placebo.

This chain uses TRBV24-1 with TRBJ1-4; weak D call: TRBD1 (6 bases). CDR1 is KGHDR and CDR2 is SFDVKD in the germline V gene. The length of the CDR3 is 16 residues. Trimming took 7 bases from V and 0 from J, leaving 14 bases between them. The CDR3: CATRTGTPATNEKLFF. In DNA form, the CDR3 reads TGTGCCACCAGAACAGGGACCCCCGCAACTAATGAAAAACTGTTTTTT.

This chain joins TRBV10-3 and TRBJ2-1, with 10 bases lining up with TRBD2. Germline V gene data show CDR1 as ENHRY and CDR2 as SYGVKD. Trimming removed 10 bases from V and 1 base from J; junction bases left unmatched: 10. CDR3 length equals 16 residues. CDR3 sequence: CATLGGSGGSYNEQFF. CDR3 DNA: TGTGCCACCCTGGGGGGTAGCGGGGGGTCCTACAATGAGCAGTTCTTC.

The chain recombines TRBV18 with TRBJ1-4, with D perhaps TRBD1 (5 bases). Per the germline V gene, CDR1 is KGHSH and CDR2 is LQKENI. The length of the CDR3 is 12 residues. V was clipped by 3 bases and J by 7 bases, with 6 bases between them. The CDR3 bases are TGTGCCAGCTCACCGAGGGGTGAAAAACTGTTTTTT. Protein sequence: CASSPRGEKLFF.

This chain uses TRBV30 with TRBJ2-7; D gene ambiguous. This CDR3 comprises 14 residues. Germline CDR1 GTSNPN, CDR2 SVGIG (reference sequence). Trimming took 5 bases from V and 5 from J, leaving 19 bases between them. The CDR3, as DNA: TGTGCCTGGTTACAGTTAAGCCTTTCTGACGAGCAGTACTTC. Encoded protein: CAWLQLSLSDEQYF.

The chain joins TRBV19 to TRBJ2-5, with 10 bases identical to TRBD1. The CDR3 totals 16 residues. V shed 5 bases and J 9 bases; nucleotides not matched to a gene: 15. CDR1 and CDR2 from the germline V gene are LNHDA and SQIVND (reference sequence). CDR3 coding DNA: TGTGCCAGTAGTTCGGGACAGGGGCTCACCTTGGCGGCCCAGTACTTC. Its translation is CASSSGQGLTLAAQYF.

This clone came up many times. The chain has TRBV28 and TRBJ1-5; 12 bases agree with TRBD1. The CDR3 is made up of 14 amino acids. The germline V gene has CDR1 MDHEN and CDR2 SYDVKM. CDR3 sequence reads: CGTGTGGVYQPQHF. CDR3 nucleotide sequence: TGTGGAACCGGGACAGGGGGCGTTTATCAGCCCCAGCATTTT.

The chain has TRBV7-2 and TRBJ2-3, with D uncertain. The CDR3 consists of 14 residues. Germline CDR1 and CDR2: SGHTA and FQGNSA. Deletions cut 1 base from V and 4 bases from J, with 9 bases between. The CDR3 protein is CASSLEGPPDTQYF. For the CDR3, the DNA is TGTGCCAGCAGCTTAGAAGGGCCCCCAGATACGCAGTATTTT.